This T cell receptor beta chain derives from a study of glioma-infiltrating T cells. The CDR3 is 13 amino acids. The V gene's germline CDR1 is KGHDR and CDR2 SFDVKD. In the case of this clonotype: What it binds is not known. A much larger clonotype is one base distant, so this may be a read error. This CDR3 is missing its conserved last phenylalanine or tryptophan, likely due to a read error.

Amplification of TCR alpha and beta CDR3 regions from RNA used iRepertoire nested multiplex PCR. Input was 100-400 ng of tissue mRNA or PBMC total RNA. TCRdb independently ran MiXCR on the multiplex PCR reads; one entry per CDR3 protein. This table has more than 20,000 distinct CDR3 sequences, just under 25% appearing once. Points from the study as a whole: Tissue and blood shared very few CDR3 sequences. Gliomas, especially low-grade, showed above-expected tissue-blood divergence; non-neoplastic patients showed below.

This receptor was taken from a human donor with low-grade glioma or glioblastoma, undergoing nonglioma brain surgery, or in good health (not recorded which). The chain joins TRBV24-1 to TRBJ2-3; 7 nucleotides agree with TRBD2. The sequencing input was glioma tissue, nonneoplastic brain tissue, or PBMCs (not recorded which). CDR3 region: CTTGLAGTDTQYL. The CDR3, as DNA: TGTACCACCGGGCTAGCGGGCACAGATACGCAGTATCTT.